A single sample is the source of the 18 T cell receptor beta chains below, sequenced in a study of regulatory T cells in long-lasting Graves disease. The time point here: newly diagnosed GD, antithyroid drugs for less than 3 months. RNA from PBMCs was the source of the TCR library. CDR3 regions were amplified by Arm-PCR using iRepertoire HTBI primers to build TCR beta libraries. TCRdb reanalysed the multiplex PCR reads using MiXCR and keeps one entry per CDR3 protein. The data contain 350,000 to 500,000 distinct CDR3 sequences, about 15% of them singletons. These same records also appear under a second study, on T cells in Graves' hyperthyroidism and ophthalmopathy.

The starting material was peripheral blood mononuclear cells (PBMCs), obtained at new diagnosis, from a patient treated with antithyroid drugs. The receptors were gathered from a woman younger than 45 with Graves disease.

The chain recombines TRBV5-1 with TRBJ1-6, with D uncertain. This CDR3 contains 14 residues. The germline V gene encodes CDR1 SGHRS and CDR2 YFSETQ. Deletions cut 4 bases from V and 7 bases from J, with 12 bases between. CDR3: CASSDPRTNSPLHF. The CDR3 coding sequence is TGCGCCAGCAGCGACCCCCGGACCAATTCACCCCTCCACTTT. Based on the CDR3 plus reference TRBV5-1 and TRBJ1-6, the full variable domain is KAGVTQTPRYLIKTRGQQVTLSCSPISGHRSVSWYQQTPGQGLQFLFEYFSETQRNKGNFPGRFSGRQFSNSRSEMNVSTLELGDSALYLCASSDPRTNSPLHFGNGTRLTVT.

This clonotype came up a few times. The chain uses TRBV29-1 and TRBJ1-1, with 9 bases lining up with TRBD1. Germline V gives CDR1 SQVTM, CDR2 ANQGSEA. V shed 6 bases and J 1 base; nucleotides not matched to a gene: 6. The CDR3 is made up of 14 amino acids. The CDR3: CSVPGQGWNTEAFF. CDR3 DNA sequence: TGCAGCGTCCCGGGACAGGGTTGGAACACTGAAGCTTTCTTT.

This clonotype was detected a few times. The rearrangement links TRBV6-1 to TRBJ2-1; D is tentatively TRBD1 or TRBD2 (5 bases each). This CDR3 is 13 amino acids long. Germline V lookup: CDR1 MNHNS, CDR2 SASEGT. V lost 10 bases to trimming and J lost 4 bases, with 14 bases between them. DNA for the CDR3: TGTGCCACCATTGAGGGGAATTACAATGAGCAGTTCTTC. This codes for CATIEGNYNEQFF.

This clonotype was found many times. The chain links TRBV11-2 to TRBJ2-7; 8 positions agree with TRBD1. V dropped 1 base and J dropped 5; count of bases not matched to a gene: 10. Germline V gives CDR1 SGHAT, CDR2 FQNNGV. This CDR3 comprises 16 residues. This CDR3 is CASSLGLAGGVNEQYF. Written as DNA, the CDR3 is TGTGCCAGCAGCTTAGGATTGGCAGGGGGCGTCAACGAGCAGTACTTC.

Ten or more counts support this clonotype. V and J are TRBV28 and TRBJ2-2; D not resolved. Germline V gives CDR1 MDHEN, CDR2 SYDVKM. The length of the CDR3 is 13 residues. The V gene lost 9 bases and the J gene lost 0 bases, with 8 bases spanning the gap. The CDR3 here is CASVWTNTGELFF. CDR3 DNA: TGTGCCAGTGTGTGGACGAACACCGGGGAGCTGTTTTTT.

This clonotype occurred many times. The chain recombines TRBV9 with TRBJ2-1; D perhaps matches TRBD2 (5 bases). The V gene lost 3 bases and the J gene lost 8 bases, with 9 bases spanning the gap. Looked up from germline, CDR1 is SGDLS and CDR2 is YYNGEE. This CDR3 region has 12 residues. The CDR3 nucleotides are TGTGCCAGCAGCGCCCAGGAGGATGAGCAGTTCTTC. Encoded protein: CASSAQEDEQFF.

This chain connects TRBV7-4 to TRBJ2-5, with 11 bases matching TRBD2. Trimming cost V 1 base and J 2 bases; bases outside gene matches: 9. The CDR3 consists of 18 residues. Germline lookup yields CDR1 SGHVT and CDR2 SQSDAQ. The DNA for the CDR3 is TGTGCCAGCAGCTTAGTACCCCCGGGACTAGCGGTACAAGAGACCCAGTACTTC. It encodes CASSLVPPGLAVQETQYF.

Remarks on this clonotype: This sequence may be a read error, since a much larger clone differs from it by one base. This chain connects TRBV29-1 to TRBJ2-1; D perhaps matches TRBD1 (6 bases). Germline-derived CDR1 and CDR2 are SQVTM and ANQGSEA. V lost 4 bases and J 10 bases, leaving 14 bases between the germline ends. This CDR3 has 12 amino acids. CDR3 sequence reads: CSVGTAPYEQFF. The CDR3 region has the DNA TGCAGCGTTGGGACAGCACCCTACGAGCAGTTCTTC.

Turning to this clonotype: One base away lies a much larger clone, so this may be a sequencing read error. This chain joins TRBV6-2 or TRBV6-3 and TRBJ2-2, with 7 bases aligning to TRBD2. The germline V gene has CDR1 MNHEY and CDR2 SVGEGT. The CDR3 length is 15 residues. CDR3 sequence: CASSYEGGRFGEPFF. For the CDR3, the DNA is TGTGCCAGCAGTTACGAGGGAGGGCGGTTCGGGGAGCCGTTTTTT.

At least ten counts were recorded for this clonotype. The chain employs TRBV28 and TRBJ1-5; no clear D. The V gene lost 4 bases and the J gene lost 0 bases, with 10 bases spanning the gap. The CDR3 extends over 15 amino acids. Germline loops: CDR1 MDHEN, CDR2 SYDVKM. This chain's CDR3 is CASSSPVYSNQPQHF. The DNA of the CDR3 is TGTGCCAGCAGTTCCCCGGTCTATAGCAATCAGCCCCAGCATTTT.

This clonotype was recorded at least ten times. The V call is TRBV2, the J call TRBJ2-1; 8 bases fit TRBD2. Germline V gives CDR1 SNHLY, CDR2 FYNNEI. The CDR3 is made up of 15 amino acids. V trimming: 4 bases; J trimming: 4 bases; junction bases outside the gene matches: 6. CDR3 sequence reads: CASSGISGTYNEQFF. The DNA of the CDR3 is TGTGCCAGCAGTGGCATTAGCGGGACTTACAATGAGCAGTTCTTC.

A few counts support this clonotype. This sequence joins TRBV12-3 or TRBV12-4 and TRBJ2-1, with TRBD1 as a possible D gene (5 bases). V was cut by 9 bases and J by 2 bases, with 17 bases left in between. The CDR3 runs 15 residues. In DNA, the CDR3 is TGTGCCAGTAGTATAACCAGGGCCCCCTACAATGAGCAGTTCTTC. Its protein product is CASSITRAPYNEQFF.

The chain recombines TRBV28 with TRBJ2-3; 9 bases are shared with TRBD2. The tail of the sequence fits TRBJ2-5 better, so the J call may be wrong. This CDR3 comprises 14 residues. Germline loops: CDR1 MDHEN, CDR2 SYDVKM. CDR3 coding DNA: TGTGCCAGCAGTCCACTAGCGGGCGCGAAGACCCAGTACTTC. It codes for CASSPLAGAKTQYF.

At least ten counts were recorded for this clonotype. The chain joins TRBV6-1 to TRBJ1-5; 8 nucleotides align to TRBD1. The CDR3 has 14 amino acids. V was pared by 6 bases and J by 6 bases, with 7 bases of the junction left unmatched. Looked up from germline, CDR1 is MNHNS and CDR2 is SASEGT. For the CDR3, the DNA is TGTGCCAGCAGGTCCACAGGGGGACGTCAGCCCCAGCATTTT. Protein sequence: CASRSTGGRQPQHF.

There are many counts of this clonotype. This chain connects TRBV2 to TRBJ2-1; D is unclear. Germline CDR1 is SNHLY and CDR2 is FYNNEI. V was clipped by 7 bases and J by 0 bases, with 13 bases between them. The CDR3 sequence is 15 residues long. The CDR3 DNA reads as TGTGCCAGCATCTTGGGAAGGGCCTCCTACAATGAGCAGTTCTTC. Protein: CASILGRASYNEQFF.

This clonotype was seen a few times. The chain employs TRBV20-1 and TRBJ2-7; 9 bases are a match to TRBD2. The V gene end was trimmed by 4 bases and the J gene end by 1 base; junction bases not matched to a gene: 5. Germline V gene data show CDR1 as DFQATT and CDR2 as SNEGSKA (reference sequence). The CDR3 totals 14 residues. CDR3 in DNA: TGCAGTGCTACCCTTAGCGGGAGTTCCTACGAGCAGTACTTC. This gives the protein CSATLSGSSYEQYF.

This clonotype has ten or more counts. This chain uses TRBV11-2 with TRBJ2-4; 9 nucleotides align to TRBD2. The CDR3 consists of 15 residues. Germline CDR1 and CDR2: SGHAT and FQNNGV. Trimming at V came to 3 bases and at J to 7 bases, leaving 7 bases not matched to a gene. CDR3 sequence reads: CASSLAGGIANIQYF. The CDR3 bases are TGTGCCAGCAGCTTGGCGGGAGGGATCGCGAACATTCAGTACTTC. Looking up the rest from reference TRBV11-2 and TRBJ2-4 gives the full variable domain: EAGVAQSPRYKIIEKRQSVAFWCNPISGHATLYWYQQILGQGPKLLIQFQNNGVVDDSQLPKDRFSAERLKGVDSTLKIQPAKLEDSAVYLCASSLAGGIANIQYFGAGTRLSVL.

This clonotype occurred many times. The genes are TRBV27 and TRBJ2-6; D is ambiguous. The CDR3 sequence is 15 residues long. Germline-derived CDR1 and CDR2 are MNHEY and SMNVEV (reference sequence). V was pared by 6 bases and J by 1 base, with 10 bases between. CDR3 loop: CASSPILSGANVLTF. DNA for the CDR3: TGTGCCAGCAGCCCAATTTTATCTGGGGCCAACGTCCTGACTTTC.